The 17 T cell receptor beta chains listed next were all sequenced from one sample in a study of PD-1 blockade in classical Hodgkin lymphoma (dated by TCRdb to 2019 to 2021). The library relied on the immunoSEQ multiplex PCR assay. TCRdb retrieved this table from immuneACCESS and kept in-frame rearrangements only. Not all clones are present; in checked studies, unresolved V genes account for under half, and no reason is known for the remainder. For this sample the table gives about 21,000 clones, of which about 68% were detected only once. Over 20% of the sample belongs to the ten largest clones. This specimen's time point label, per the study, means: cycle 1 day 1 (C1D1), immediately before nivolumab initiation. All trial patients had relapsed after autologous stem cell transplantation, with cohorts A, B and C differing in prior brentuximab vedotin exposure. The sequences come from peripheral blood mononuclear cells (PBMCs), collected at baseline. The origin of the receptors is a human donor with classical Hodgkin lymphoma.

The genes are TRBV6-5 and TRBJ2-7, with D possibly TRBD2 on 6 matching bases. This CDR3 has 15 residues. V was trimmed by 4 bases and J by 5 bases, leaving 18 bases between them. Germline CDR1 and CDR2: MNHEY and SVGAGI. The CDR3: CASSSPRQGGNEQYF. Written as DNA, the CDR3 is TGTGCCAGCAGTTCCCCGCGGCAGGGCGGGAACGAGCAGTACTTC.

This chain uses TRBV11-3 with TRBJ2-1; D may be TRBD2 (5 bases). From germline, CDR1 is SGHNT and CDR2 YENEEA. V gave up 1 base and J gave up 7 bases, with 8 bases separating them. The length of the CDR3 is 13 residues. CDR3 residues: CASSLGGFNEQFF. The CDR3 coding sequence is TGTGCCAGCAGCTTAGGAGGGTTTAATGAGCAGTTCTTC.

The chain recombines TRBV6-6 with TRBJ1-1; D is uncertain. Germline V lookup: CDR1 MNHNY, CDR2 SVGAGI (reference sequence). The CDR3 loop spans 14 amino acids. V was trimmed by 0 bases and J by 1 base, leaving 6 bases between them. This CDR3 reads CASSYSGENTEAFF. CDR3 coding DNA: TGTGCCAGCAGTTACTCCGGGGAGAACACTGAAGCTTTCTTT.

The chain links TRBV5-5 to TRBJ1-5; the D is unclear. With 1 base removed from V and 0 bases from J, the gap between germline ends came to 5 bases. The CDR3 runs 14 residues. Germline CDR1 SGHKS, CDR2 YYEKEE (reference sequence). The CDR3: CASSLRYSNQPQHF. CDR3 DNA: TGTGCCAGCAGCTTGAGATATAGCAATCAGCCCCAGCATTTT.

The CDR3: CASSFRVGGGNTIYF. The DNA of the CDR3 is TGTGCCAGCAGCTTCAGGGTGGGTGGAGGAAACACCATATATTTT. The chain recombines TRBV5-6 with TRBJ1-3; tentatively, D is TRBD1 (5 bases). CDR1 and CDR2 from the germline V gene are SGHDT and YYEEEE. The CDR3 runs 15 residues. V lost 2 bases, J lost 4 bases, and 13 bases lay in between.

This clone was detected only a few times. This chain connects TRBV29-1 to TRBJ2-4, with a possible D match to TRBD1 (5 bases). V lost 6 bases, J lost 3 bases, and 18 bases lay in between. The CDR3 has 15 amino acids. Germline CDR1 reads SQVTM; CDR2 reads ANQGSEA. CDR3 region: CSVGGTLGVKNIQYF. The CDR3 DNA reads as TGCAGCGTCGGTGGTACCTTAGGGGTCAAAAACATTCAGTACTTC.

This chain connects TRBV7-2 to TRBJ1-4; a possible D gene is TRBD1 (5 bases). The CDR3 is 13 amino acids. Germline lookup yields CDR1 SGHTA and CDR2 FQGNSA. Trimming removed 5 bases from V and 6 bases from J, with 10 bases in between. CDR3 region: CASSQDIYEKLFF. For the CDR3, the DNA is TGTGCCAGCAGCCAGGACATTTATGAAAAACTGTTTTTT.

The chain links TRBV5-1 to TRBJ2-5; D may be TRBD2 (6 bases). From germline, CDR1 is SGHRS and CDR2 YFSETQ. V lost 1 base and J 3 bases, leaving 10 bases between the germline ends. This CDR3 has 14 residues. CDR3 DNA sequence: TGCGCCAGCAGCTTGATCGGGAGCGAAGAGACCCAGTACTTC. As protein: CASSLIGSEETQYF.

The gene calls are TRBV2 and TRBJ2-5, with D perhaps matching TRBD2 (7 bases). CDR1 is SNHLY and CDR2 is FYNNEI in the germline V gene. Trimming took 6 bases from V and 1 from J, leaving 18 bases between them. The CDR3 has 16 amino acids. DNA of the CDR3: TGTGCCAGCAGGGGTAGGGGGAGGGCCTCCCAAGAGACCCAGTACTTC. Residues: CASRGRGRASQETQYF. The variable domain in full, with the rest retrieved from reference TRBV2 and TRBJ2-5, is EPEVTQTPSHQVTQMGQEVILRCVPISNHLYFYWYRQILGQKVEFLVSFYNNEISEKSEIFDDQFSVERPDGSNFTLKIRSTKLEDSAMYFCASRGRGRASQETQYFGPGTRLLVL.

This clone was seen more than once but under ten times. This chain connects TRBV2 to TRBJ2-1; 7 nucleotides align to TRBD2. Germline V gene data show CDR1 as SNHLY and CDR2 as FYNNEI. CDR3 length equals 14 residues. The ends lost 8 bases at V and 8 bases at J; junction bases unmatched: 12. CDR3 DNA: TGTGCCAGCGGGCGGACTAGGAGTGGAGATGAGCAGTTCTTC. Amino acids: CASGRTRSGDEQFF.

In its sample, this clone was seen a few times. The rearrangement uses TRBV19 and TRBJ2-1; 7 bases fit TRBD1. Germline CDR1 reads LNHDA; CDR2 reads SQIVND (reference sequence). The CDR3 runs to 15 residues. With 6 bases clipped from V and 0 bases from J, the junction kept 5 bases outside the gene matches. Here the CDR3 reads CASSFKGASYNEQFF. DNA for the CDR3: TGTGCCAGTAGCTTTAAGGGGGCCTCCTACAATGAGCAGTTCTTC.

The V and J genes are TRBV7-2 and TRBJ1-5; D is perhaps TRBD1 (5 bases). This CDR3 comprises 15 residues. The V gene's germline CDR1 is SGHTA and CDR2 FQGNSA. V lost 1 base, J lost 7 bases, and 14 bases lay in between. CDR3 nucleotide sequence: TGTGCCAGCAGCTTAGGTTCCTATCAGGGCCAGCCCCAGCATTTT. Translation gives CASSLGSYQGQPQHF.

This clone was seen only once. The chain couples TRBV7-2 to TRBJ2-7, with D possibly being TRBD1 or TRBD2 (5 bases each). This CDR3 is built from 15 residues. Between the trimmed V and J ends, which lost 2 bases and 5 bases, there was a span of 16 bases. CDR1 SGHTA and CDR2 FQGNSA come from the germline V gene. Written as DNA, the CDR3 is TGTGCCAGCAGCTTAATTGGGGGAGATTGGAACGAGCAGTACTTC. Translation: CASSLIGGDWNEQYF.

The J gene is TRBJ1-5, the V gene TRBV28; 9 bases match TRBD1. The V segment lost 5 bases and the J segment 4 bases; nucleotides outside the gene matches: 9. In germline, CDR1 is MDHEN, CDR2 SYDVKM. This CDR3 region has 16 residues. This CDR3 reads CASSTWTGEVNQPQHF. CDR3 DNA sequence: TGTGCCAGCAGTACATGGACAGGGGAGGTTAATCAGCCCCAGCATTTT.

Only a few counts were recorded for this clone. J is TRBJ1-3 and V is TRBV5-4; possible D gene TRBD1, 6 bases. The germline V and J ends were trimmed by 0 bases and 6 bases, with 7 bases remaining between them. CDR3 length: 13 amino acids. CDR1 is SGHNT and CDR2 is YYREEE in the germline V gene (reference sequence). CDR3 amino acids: CASSLGTENTIYF. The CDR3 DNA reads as TGTGCCAGCAGCTTGGGGACAGAAAACACCATATATTTT.

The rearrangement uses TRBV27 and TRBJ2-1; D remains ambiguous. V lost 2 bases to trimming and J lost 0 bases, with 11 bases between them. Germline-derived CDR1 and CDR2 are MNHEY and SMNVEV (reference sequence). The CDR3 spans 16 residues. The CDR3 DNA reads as TGTGCCAGCAGTTTACCAGCCAATCTCTCCTACAATGAGCAGTTCTTC. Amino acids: CASSLPANLSYNEQFF.

The CDR3 DNA follows: TGTGCCTGGAGTGTTTCTGAGGGAGGAAGGGGCAATCAGCCCCAGCATTTT. Translated: CAWSVSEGGRGNQPQHF. V is TRBV30 and J is TRBJ1-5; D unclear. The V end lost 0 bases, the J end lost 2 bases, and 17 bases lay between the germline ends. This CDR3 comprises 17 residues. In germline, CDR1 is GTSNPN, CDR2 SVGIG (reference sequence).